What follows are 26 T cell receptor beta chains derived from one specimen sequenced in a study of T cells in Graves' hyperthyroidism and ophthalmopathy. Amplification of TCR beta CDR3 regions used RNA as the template. TCR CDR3 regions were first amplified by RT-PCR with HTBI primers. TCRdb redid the calling of the multiplex PCR reads with MiXCR, one entry per CDR3 protein. The sample shows 600,000 or so distinct CDR3 sequences, 13% to 15% of them seen only once. The sequencing input was blood. These receptors were obtained from a woman in her forties or fifties with Graves' ophthalmopathy.

The V call is TRBV28, the J call TRBJ2-4; D assignment may be TRBD1 or TRBD2 (5 bases each). This CDR3 contains 15 residues. CDR1 MDHEN and CDR2 SYDVKM come from the germline V gene. The V and J ends lost 7 bases and 11 bases respectively, with 24 bases between them. The CDR3 DNA sequence: TGTGCCAGCACCACCGTCGGGGCGTCCTCTGTTCTTCAGTACTTC. Translated: CASTTVGASSVLQYF.

There are many counts of this clonotype. The V and J genes are TRBV18 and TRBJ1-1; perhaps TRBD1 as D (5 bases). V shed 8 bases and J shed 7 bases, with 8 bases lying between them. This CDR3 is built from 10 residues. Germline V gene sequence: CDR1 KGHSH, CDR2 LQKENI. The CDR3 DNA follows: TGTGCCAGCGGGGACGGTGAAGCTTTCTTT. It is translated as CASGDGEAFF.

This clonotype has ten or more counts. This chain connects TRBV7-9 to TRBJ1-1, with TRBD1 identical over 9 bases. Germline assignment: CDR1 SEHNR and CDR2 FQNEAQ (reference sequence). V dropped 5 bases and J dropped 4; count of bases not matched to a gene: 8. The CDR3 totals 15 residues. The CDR3 protein is CASSPYTGGGTEAFF. CDR3 nucleotide sequence: TGTGCCAGCAGCCCTTATACAGGGGGCGGCACTGAAGCTTTCTTT.

There are many counts of this clonotype. The chain recombines TRBV12-3 or TRBV12-4 with TRBJ2-3; perhaps TRBD2 as D (6 bases). The CDR3 has 14 amino acids. Trimming took off 6 bases at V and 2 bases at J, with 12 bases between the two ends. The CDR3 DNA reads as TGTGCCAGCAGGCCGGGACTTCCCACAGATACGCAGTATTTT. It translates to CASRPGLPTDTQYF.

V and J are TRBV27 and TRBJ2-5; 7 bases match TRBD1. Germline V gene sequence: CDR1 MNHEY, CDR2 SMNVEV (reference sequence). The trim removed 1 base at V and 4 bases at J, leaving 9 bases unmatched. This CDR3 is built from 16 residues. CDR3 coding DNA: TGTGCCAGCAGTTTATACGCCAAGACAGGGTCAGAGACCCAGTACTTC. As protein: CASSLYAKTGSETQYF.

The sample holds many counts of this clonotype. V gene TRBV30 combines with J gene TRBJ1-1, with 10 positions matching TRBD1. Germline V gives CDR1 GTSNPN, CDR2 SVGIG (reference sequence). V trimming: 1 base; J trimming: 4 bases; junction bases outside the gene matches: 0. The CDR3 is made up of 13 amino acids. The CDR3 protein is CAWSGTGGTEAFF. CDR3 sequence (DNA): TGTGCCTGGAGTGGGACAGGGGGCACTGAAGCTTTCTTT.

Concerning this clonotype: A much larger clone lies one base from this, so it may be a read error. This chain uses TRBV18 with TRBJ2-1, with D maybe TRBD2 (5 bases). Per germline, CDR1 KGHSH and CDR2 LQKENI. Trimming cost V 1 base and J 2 bases, with 12 bases left between them. The CDR3 extends over 16 amino acids. This CDR3 is CASSPRRCPAYNEQFF. In nucleotides, the CDR3 is TGTGCCAGCTCACCACGGAGGTGTCCTGCCTACAATGAGCAGTTCTTC.

CDR3 loop: CASRGGTSNTEAFF. For the CDR3, the DNA is TGTGCCAGCAGGGGCGGGACATCCAACACTGAAGCTTTCTTT. J is TRBJ1-1 and V is TRBV28; the D gene is possibly TRBD1 (6 bases). Trimming removed 6 bases from V and 2 bases from J, with 13 bases in between. This CDR3 is 14 amino acids long. The germline gives CDR1 MDHEN, CDR2 SYDVKM.

This clonotype was picked up many times. The rearrangement uses TRBV28 and TRBJ2-1, with a tentative D call TRBD2 (5 bases). V lost 2 bases and J lost 1, with 18 bases in between. The CDR3 contains 18 residues. CDR1 and CDR2 from the germline V gene are MDHEN and SYDVKM. In nucleotides, the CDR3 is TGTGCCAGCAGTTTAGTGTGGGAGAGAAGTTTGTCCTACAATGAGCAGTTCTTC. It codes for CASSLVWERSLSYNEQFF.

This clonotype was seen at least ten times. The V call is TRBV12-3 or TRBV12-4, the J call TRBJ2-5, with 12 bases aligning to TRBD1. With V trimmed by 5 bases and J by 5 bases, 6 bases remained unmatched. This CDR3 has 15 amino acids. CDR3 in DNA: TGTGCCAGCAGTGTGCGGGACAGGGGGCTGGAGACCCAGTACTTC. Encoded protein: CASSVRDRGLETQYF.

This clonotype was seen at least ten times. The CDR3 DNA sequence: TGTGCCATCAGTGATCGGACTAGCGGATACAATGAGCAGTTCTTC. This sequence encodes CAISDRTSGYNEQFF. The chain has TRBV10-3 and TRBJ2-1, with 10 bases lining up with TRBD2. Germline CDR1 reads ENHRY; CDR2 reads SYGVKD. Trimming at V came to 3 bases and at J to 4 bases, leaving 3 bases not matched to a gene. The CDR3 loop spans 15 amino acids.

The V gene is TRBV5-1, the J gene TRBJ2-2; 8 nucleotides agree with TRBD2. The CDR3 is 14 residues long. V gave up 4 bases and J gave up 7 bases; unmatched junction bases: 6. The germline V gene encodes CDR1 SGHRS and CDR2 YFSETQ. The CDR3 DNA reads as TGCGCCAGCAGCACTGACACTAGCGGCGGGGAGCTGTTTTTT. Protein: CASSTDTSGGELFF.

The rearrangement joins TRBV4-1 to TRBJ2-7; possibly TRBD1 or TRBD2 for D (5 bases each). Per germline, CDR1 MGHRA and CDR2 YSYEKL. The CDR3 runs 16 residues. Between the trimmed V and J ends, which lost 2 bases and 5 bases, there was a span of 19 bases. CDR3 DNA sequence: TGCGCCAGCAGCCAACCCCGGGACCCAGCCATCCACGAGCAGTACTTC. This encodes CASSQPRDPAIHEQYF.

This clonotype was detected many times. This rearrangement joins TRBV20-1 to TRBJ2-1; a weak D match, TRBD2 (5 bases). Germline CDR1 DFQATT, CDR2 SNEGSKA (reference sequence). This CDR3 is built from 14 residues. The V end was cut by 2 bases, the J end by 0 bases, with 8 bases between. CDR3 sequence: CSARSGSSYNEQFF. CDR3 nucleotides: TGCAGTGCTAGAAGTGGGAGCTCCTACAATGAGCAGTTCTTC.

This clonotype was detected a few times. The rearrangement joins TRBV10-3 to TRBJ1-1; D remains ambiguous. This CDR3 is built from 14 residues. V dropped 2 bases and J dropped 3 bases, with 10 bases sitting between them. Germline loops: CDR1 ENHRY, CDR2 SYGVKD. The CDR3 sequence is CAISEGGLDTEAFF. CDR3 sequence (DNA): TGTGCCATCAGTGAGGGAGGGTTGGACACTGAAGCTTTCTTT.

This clonotype was seen many times. The V gene is TRBV11-3, the J gene TRBJ2-3; D is ambiguous. V was clipped by 1 base and J by 1 base, with 12 bases between them. Germline V gene data show CDR1 as SGHNT and CDR2 as YENEEA. The CDR3 has 16 residues. The CDR3 is CASSLGVQRGTDTQYF. The CDR3 region has the DNA TGTGCCAGCAGCTTAGGAGTCCAGCGAGGCACAGATACGCAGTATTTT.

This clonotype was recorded many times. V is TRBV11-3 and J is TRBJ2-7; D might be TRBD1 or TRBD2, each matching 6 bases. Germline loops: CDR1 SGHNT, CDR2 YENEEA. CDR3 length: 13 residues. V lost 4 bases to trimming and J lost 8 bases, with 15 bases between them. In nucleotides, the CDR3 is TGTGCCAGCAGCTCCCGGGACGGGGGCCAGCAGTACTTC. This translates into CASSSRDGGQQYF.

This clonotype has just one count. CDR3 in amino acids: CASPGPGGFAKNIQYF. DNA for the CDR3: TGTGCCAGCCCGGGCCCAGGGGGCTTTGCCAAAAACATTCAGTACTTC. The chain links TRBV4-2 to TRBJ2-4, with 8 positions matching TRBD1. Germline CDR1 reads LGHNA; CDR2 reads YNFKEQ. The CDR3 runs to 16 residues. J lost 1 base, V lost 8 bases, and 10 bases had no gene match.

This clonotype was detected ten times or more. The gene calls are TRBV9 and TRBJ2-5; the match to TRBD2 covers 7 bases. The CDR3 is made up of 15 amino acids. V lost 1 base to trimming and J lost 1 base; unmatched junction nucleotides: 4. Per germline, CDR1 SGDLS and CDR2 YYNGEE. The CDR3 reads CASSVTAGRQETQYF. The CDR3 DNA is TGTGCCAGCAGCGTAACAGCGGGACGCCAAGAGACCCAGTACTTC.

This clonotype has a count of ten or more. The chain joins TRBV2 to TRBJ2-3; D unresolved. V lost 6 bases and J 1 base, leaving 11 bases between the germline ends. CDR3 length: 14 amino acids. The germline V gene has CDR1 SNHLY and CDR2 FYNNEI. The CDR3 loop is CASRADGGTDTQYF. CDR3 sequence (DNA): TGTGCCAGCAGGGCTGATGGGGGCACAGATACGCAGTATTTT.

This clonotype was counted ten times or more. The V gene is TRBV5-5, the J gene TRBJ2-7; TRBD2 matches at 7 bases. The CDR3 spans 12 residues. After removal of 7 bases from V and 5 bases from J, the junction contained 6 bases not matched to a gene. Germline CDR1 is SGHKS and CDR2 is YYEKEE (reference sequence). This chain's CDR3 is CASAGVVHEQYF. The CDR3 DNA is TGTGCCAGCGCGGGGGTCGTCCACGAGCAGTACTTC.

The chain links TRBV7-6 to TRBJ2-2; TRBD2 might be the D (5 bases). CDR1 and CDR2 (germline): SGHVS, FNYEAQ. This CDR3 spans 21 amino acids. V was trimmed by 0 bases and J by 6 bases, leaving 29 bases between them. CDR3: CASSLAVASPGKSFYPGELFF. CDR3 bases: TGTGCCAGCAGCTTAGCGGTGGCTAGCCCAGGCAAAAGCTTTTATCCCGGGGAGCTGTTTTTT.

This clonotype was detected ten times or more. J is TRBJ2-3 and V is TRBV20-1; 9 bases line up with TRBD1. The trim removed 5 bases at V and 5 bases at J, leaving 14 bases unmatched. Germline CDR1 DFQATT, CDR2 SNEGSKA (reference sequence). This CDR3 is built from 16 residues. CDR3 coding DNA: TGCAGTGCTTTCCCGGGACAGGGATTGTCGGGAGATACGCAGTATTTT. This translates into CSAFPGQGLSGDTQYF.

The chain has TRBV2 and TRBJ2-2; 8 positions match TRBD1. The CDR3 contains 18 residues. Germline CDR1 and CDR2: SNHLY and FYNNEI. V was pared by 5 bases and J by 0 bases, with 11 bases of the junction left unmatched. In DNA form, the CDR3 reads TGTGCCAGCAGTATTAATAGGGACAGGTCTCCGAACACCGGGGAGCTGTTTTTT. Its protein product is CASSINRDRSPNTGELFF. The variable domain in full, with the rest retrieved from reference TRBV2 and TRBJ2-2, is EPEVTQTPSHQVTQMGQEVILRCVPISNHLYFYWYRQILGQKVEFLVSFYNNEISEKSEIFDDQFSVERPDGSNFTLKIRSTKLEDSAMYFCASSINRDRSPNTGELFFGEGSRLTVL.

This clonotype came up a few times. This chain links TRBV25-1 with TRBJ2-2, with D perhaps matching TRBD1 (5 bases). V lost 1 base, J lost 0 bases, and 12 bases lay in between. The CDR3 runs to 17 residues. Germline values: CDR1 MGHDK, CDR2 SYGVNS. Here the CDR3 DNA reads TGTGCCAGCAGTGAATGGCCGCAGGGTGCGAACACCGGGGAGCTGTTTTTT. Encoded protein: CASSEWPQGANTGELFF. Variable domain in full (rest from reference TRBV25-1 and TRBJ2-2): EADIYQTPRYLVIGTGKKITLECSQTMGHDKMYWYQQDPGMELHLIHYSYGVNSTEKGDLSSESTVSRIRTEHFPLTLESARPSHTSQYLCASSEWPQGANTGELFFGEGSRLTVL.

The chain carries TRBV12-3 or TRBV12-4 and TRBJ1-6; 7 positions agree with TRBD1. The trim removed 5 bases at V and 9 bases at J, leaving 7 bases unmatched. CDR3 length: 14 residues. The CDR3: CASSPRQGSSPLHF. CDR3 coding DNA: TGTGCCAGCAGTCCACGACAGGGAAGTTCACCCCTCCACTTT.